This T cell receptor (beta chain) was documented in a study of OX40 agonist ivuxolimab in advanced cancers. About the study as a whole: The costimulatory receptor OX40 (CD134) was targeted by ivuxolimab, a fully human IgG2 agonistic monoclonal antibody. Intravenous ivuxolimab was administered to patients every 2 weeks at six dose levels: 0.01, 0.1, 0.3, 1.5, 3 and 10 mg/kg. Of the roughly 54 patients in dose escalation, about 20 had hepatocellular carcinoma, about 15 had melanoma, 9 had renal cell carcinoma and 9 had head and neck cancer. In the dose-escalation cohort, 65% to 85% of patients were male, and the mean age was around 60 years with a range of roughly 20 to 85. Prior anti-PD-1, anti-PD-L1 or anti-CTLA-4 therapy was permitted, and approximately 40% of dose-escalation patients had received checkpoint inhibitors. Partial responses occurred in three dose-escalation patients: two with cutaneous melanoma and one with hepatocellular carcinoma. Peripheral TCRbeta sequencing was intended to test whether TCR sequence diversity was altered and clonal T-cell expansion was caused by ivuxolimab. The paper covers the monotherapy dose-escalation part of the phase I ivuxolimab trial, which included N ≈ 50 patients. On the study overall, not on this receptor specifically: Low levels of normalized T-cell clonal expansion were also seen in some nonresponding patients. At doses of 0.1 to 3.0 mg/kg, clonal expansion of both CD4+ and CD8+ blood T cells was observed from baseline to week 6. In the 0.1-3.0 mg/kg groups, partial responders were among the patients with the lowest normalized peripheral clonal expansion, particularly in CD8+ T cells. The antigen specificity of the peripheral T cells that underwent clonal expansion was not determined. After ivuxolimab, more expanded clones were found on average in CD8+ T cells than in CD4+ T cells.

Patients with autoimmune disease history or receiving systemic immunosuppression were excluded from the trial. Peripheral blood for TCR sequencing was collected from all dose cohorts at baseline, on cycle 4 day 1, and on cycle 7 day 1. Samples came from an open-label, multicenter, first-in-human phase I dose-escalation trial of ivuxolimab. The trial enrolled adults with locally advanced or metastatic head and neck squamous cell, hepatocellular, melanoma or renal cell carcinoma. Before TCR sequencing, CD4+ and CD8+ T cells were separately sorted from peripheral blood. According to the germline V gene, CDR1 reads SGHRS and CDR2 reads YFSETQ. Trimming at the junction amounts to 5 bases on V and 3 bases on J, and the germline ends lie 24 bases apart. The CDR3, cysteine through phenylalanine, is 17 amino acids long. Only the CDR3 DNA is retained, 51 bases long and in frame from the first base. This clone appeared once. Its antigen remains unidentified. Per-base quality was not reported, and no clone a single base away is much larger than it.

To sequence the TCRbeta CDR3 region, genomic DNA was isolated from the sorted cells. The immunoSEQ Assay was used to sequence the TCRbeta CDR3 regions. The clones in this table, taken by TCRdb from immuneACCESS, are in-frame only. Not every clone is retained; where verified, under half of the shortfall comes from an unresolved V gene, and the cause of the rest is unknown. The table for this sample lists more than 80,000 clones; 91% of them were counted only once. The top ten clonotypes cover less than 0.4% of the sample. The source of this sequence is an adult with an advanced solid tumor such as melanoma, head and neck, liver or kidney cancer. The rearrangement combines TRBV5-1 with TRBJ2-7; a confident D gene designation cannot be given. The starting material was CD4+ or CD8+ T cells sorted from blood, obtained in a trial of the OX40 agonist ivuxolimab. The DNA reads TGCGCCAGCAGACAAATCGCACCCCCGGAACTTCACTACGAGCAGTACTTC. It encodes CASRQIAPPELHYEQYF.